These T cell receptor beta chains were read from a single sample in a study of radiotherapy plus CTLA-4 blockade in lung cancer. Produced via immunoSEQ multiplex PCR; TCRdb's table is partial and in-frame only. This table holds tens of thousands of clones, more than 70% found once. Sequencing was performed on peripheral blood, taken from a patient treated with radiotherapy plus ipilimumab. These receptors came from a human donor with non-small cell lung cancer whose response to radiotherapy plus ipilimumab could not be evaluated. CDR3s include the opening cysteine and the closing phenylalanine or tryptophan. A D gene is named only where the DNA matches it firmly. Part of the rows lack a size; the others show once, few, many or a class for expanded clones.

size | J | D | V | DNA | CDR3
few | TRBJ1-2 | TRBD1 | TRBV6-4 | TGTGCCAGCAGTGAAGCAGGGGGACGTGGCTACACCTTC | CASSEAGGRGYTF
. | TRBJ1-1 | . | TRBV9 | TGTGCCAGCAGCGTAGCTACGGGGTACGCTGAAGCTTTCTTT | CASSVATGYAEAFF
. | TRBJ2-5 | . | TRBV28 | TGTGCCAGCAGTAATATAGGAGGGGGCGGTAAGACCCAGTACTTC | CASSNIGGGGKTQYF
. | TRBJ1-4 | . | TRBV15 | TGTGCCACCAGCAGAGGAGGCGTTGATGAAAAACTGTTTTTT | CATSRGGVDEKLFF
. | TRBJ2-1 | . | TRBV2 | TGTGCCAGCAGGGTCCGTGGGACACAGGCTACGTTCTTC | CASRVRGTQATFF
. | TRBJ2-7 | . | TRBV5-1 | TGCGCCAGCAGCTTGTCTCTCTCCTACGAGCAGTACTTC | CASSLSLSYEQYF
. | TRBJ2-1 | . | TRBV4-2 | TGTGCCAGCAGCCAAGCGTCGGTCTCCTACAATGAGCAGTTCTTC | CASSQASVSYNEQFF
few | TRBJ1-5 | TRBD1 | TRBV23-1 | TGCGCCAGCAGTCCGGGACAGGGGGAGCCCCAGCATTTT | CASSPGQGEPQHF
few | TRBJ1-6 | TRBD1 | TRBV18 | TGTGCCAGCTCACCAGGCGAGGGGGCCGCCAATAATTCACCCCTCCACTTT | CASSPGEGAANNSPLHF
medium-sized | TRBJ1-1 | . | TRBV9 | TGTGCCAGCAGCGTAGCGGGGTTGAACACTGAAGCTTTCTTT | CASSVAGLNTEAFF
. | TRBJ2-5 | TRBD1 | TRBV7-9 | TGTGCCAGCAGCTCTCTTCGGACAGGGACCCAAGAGACCCAGTACTTC | CASSSLRTGTQETQYF
once | TRBJ1-1 | TRBD1 | TRBV7-9 | TGTGCCAGCAGCTCCATTACAGGGGCGAATGTGAACACTGAAGCTTTCTTT | CASSSITGANVNTEAFF
. | TRBJ2-1 | TRBD2 | TRBV19 | TGTGCCAGTAGTATTCTAGCGGGGGGGCCGAATGAGCAGTTCTTC | CASSILAGGPNEQFF
few | TRBJ1-4 | . | TRBV30 | TGTGCCTGGAGTACAGGGTTGGGTAATGAAAAACTGTTTTTT | CAWSTGLGNEKLFF
. | TRBJ1-1 | . | TRBV2 | TGTGCCAGCATGGTTTTCGGGGGGAACACTGAAGCTTTCTTT | CASMVFGGNTEAFF
. | TRBJ1-1 | . | TRBV18 | TGTGCCAGCTCACCACCGAACGACAGGGAAGCTTTCTTT | CASSPPNDREAFF
. | TRBJ2-7 | TRBD1 | TRBV4-2 | TGTGCCAGCAGCCAAGATCAGGGGGACAGGGTCCTCGAGCAGTACTTC | CASSQDQGDRVLEQYF
. | TRBJ1-2 | . | TRBV6-6 | TGTGCCAGCAGTTCCCAGGGGTTGCGGGGCTACACCTTC | CASSSQGLRGYTF
. | TRBJ2-3 | TRBD1 | TRBV7-3 | TGTGCCAGCAGCTTAACCCCCCCCGGTCGGACAGGACGCACAGATACGCAGTATTTT | CASSLTPPGRTGRTDTQYF
few | TRBJ2-2 | . | TRBV4-3 | TGCGCCAGCAGCCAAGTTAGCACGGACTTAGGTTGGGCCGGGGAGCTGTTTTTT | CASSQVSTDLGWAGELFF
. | TRBJ1-2 | . | TRBV6-5 | TGTGCCAGCAGTTACGTTCGGGGAGACGGTGGCTACACCTTC | CASSYVRGDGGYTF
once | TRBJ2-7 | TRBD2 | TRBV18 | TGTGCCAGCAGCAGTGCTAGCGGTTACGAGCAGTACTTC | CASSSASGYEQYF
. | TRBJ1-1 | . | TRBV28 | TGTGCCAGCAGTTTATCGCGGACAAACACTGAAGCTTTCTTT | CASSLSRTNTEAFF
. | TRBJ2-7 | TRBD2 | TRBV5-6 | TGTGCCAGCAGCGCGGGGGGGAGGTACGAGCAGTACTTC | CASSAGGRYEQYF
. | TRBJ2-1 | TRBD2 | TRBV7-2 | TGTGCCAGCAGCCGGACTAGCGGGGACTACAATGAGCAGTTCTTC | CASSRTSGDYNEQFF
. | TRBJ2-2 | TRBD1 | TRBV6-1 | TGTGCCAGCAGTGCAGACAGGGGGCGCGTCGGGGAGCTGTTTTTT | CASSADRGRVGELFF
. | TRBJ1-6 | . | TRBV5-4 | TGTGCCAGCAGCATCAGGGACTATAATTCACCCCTCCACTTT | CASSIRDYNSPLHF
. | TRBJ2-3 | TRBD2 | TRBV19 | TGTGCCACCACGAGGGGACTAGCGGGATGGGATACGCAGTATTTT | CATTRGLAGWDTQYF
. | TRBJ1-3 | . | TRBV5-1 | TGCGCCAGCAGCTTGAAAGGGGGAATGGGAAACACCATATATTTT | CASSLKGGMGNTIYF
. | TRBJ2-4 | . | TRBV5-1 | TGCGCCAGCGCGGAGGGAGGCGAAAACATTCAGTACTTC | CASAEGGENIQYF
. | TRBJ1-2 | . | TRBV28 | TGTGCCAGCAGTTTGGGTTCGGGGAATAGGGGCTACACCTTC | CASSLGSGNRGYTF
. | TRBJ2-7 | . | TRBV11-1 | TGTGCCAGCAGCTTGGACAGACGCAGCTCCTACGAGCAGTACTTC | CASSLDRRSSYEQYF
. | TRBJ2-2 | TRBD2 | TRBV7-9 | TGTGCCAGCAGCTTAGAACTAGCGGCAGCGAACACCGGGGAGCTGTTTTTT | CASSLELAAANTGELFF
. | TRBJ2-7 | . | TRBV28 | TGTGCCAGCAGTTTGACGGGTTACATCTACGAGCAGTACTTC | CASSLTGYIYEQYF
. | TRBJ2-5 | TRBD2 | TRBV9 | TGTGCCAGCAGCGGAGGAGATAGCGGGGGGGCGGGAGAGACCCAGTACTTC | CASSGGDSGGAGETQYF
. | TRBJ2-3 | . | TRBV5-4 | TGTGCCAGCAGCTTGTATTTGGCTAGCACAGATACGCAGTATTTT | CASSLYLASTDTQYF
once | TRBJ1-5 | . | TRBV15 | TGTGCCACCAGCCACCGGGATCAGCCCCAGCATTTT | CATSHRDQPQHF
. | TRBJ2-7 | TRBD2 | TRBV7-9 | TGTGCCAGCAGCCCACTAGCGGGGGGATACGAGCAGTACTTC | CASSPLAGGYEQYF
. | TRBJ2-5 | . | TRBV6-6 | TGTGCCAGCAGGGACATGGACTATGCGGAGACCCAGTACTTC | CASRDMDYAETQYF
. | TRBJ1-2 | . | TRBV5-4 | TGTGCCAGCAGCTTCAGGGAGGGCTATGGCTACACCTTC | CASSFREGYGYTF
. | TRBJ2-5 | . | TRBV7-9 | TGTGCCAGCAGCTTATCGACAGACCTTCGGGAGACCCAGTACTTC | CASSLSTDLRETQYF
. | TRBJ1-5 | . | TRBV7-2 | TGTGCCAGCACCTATTATGGCAATCAGCCCCAGCATTTT | CASTYYGNQPQHF
once | TRBJ1-6 | . | TRBV7-2 | TGTGCCAGCAGCCCGGAGGGGTCTCGGTCACCCCTCCACTTT | CASSPEGSRSPLHF
. | TRBJ2-7 | . | TRBV7-9 | TGTGCCAGCAGCGACAGCCAATCCTACGAGCAGTACTTC | CASSDSQSYEQYF
. | TRBJ2-5 | . | TRBV11-1 | TGTGCCAGCACCGGGACAACGCAAGAGACCCAGTACTTC | CASTGTTQETQYF
. | TRBJ1-5 | . | TRBV7-8 | TGTGCCAGCAGCTCATGGACGGGGAATCAGCCCCAGCATTTT | CASSSWTGNQPQHF